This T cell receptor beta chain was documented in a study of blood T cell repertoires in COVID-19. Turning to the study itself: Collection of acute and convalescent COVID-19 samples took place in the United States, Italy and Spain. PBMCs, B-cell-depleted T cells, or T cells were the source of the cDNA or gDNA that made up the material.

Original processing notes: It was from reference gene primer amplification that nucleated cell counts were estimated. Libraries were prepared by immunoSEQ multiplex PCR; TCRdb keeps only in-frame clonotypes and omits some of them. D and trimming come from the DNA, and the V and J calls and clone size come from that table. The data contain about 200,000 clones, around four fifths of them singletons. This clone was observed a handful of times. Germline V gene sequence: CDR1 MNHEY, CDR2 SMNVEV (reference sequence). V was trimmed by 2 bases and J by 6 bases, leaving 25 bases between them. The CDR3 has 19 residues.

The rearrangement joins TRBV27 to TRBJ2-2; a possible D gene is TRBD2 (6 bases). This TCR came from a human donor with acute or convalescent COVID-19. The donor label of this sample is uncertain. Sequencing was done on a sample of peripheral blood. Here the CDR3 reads CASSLPRGGAGLRAGELFF. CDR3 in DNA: TGTGCCAGCAGTTTACCGCGGGGCGGGGCGGGATTAAGAGCCGGGGAGCTGTTTTTT.